This TCR beta chain was observed in a study of blood T cell repertoires in COVID-19. On the study more broadly: Sites across the United States, Italy and Spain contributed samples from acute and convalescent COVID-19. Sources were T cells, B-cell-depleted T cells, or PBMCs; the material itself was cDNA or gDNA.

Per the authors' pipeline: The authors estimated nucleated cell counts from reference gene primer amplification. The protocol was immunoSEQ multiplex PCR, while the TCRdb copy is restricted to in-frame clones and leaves out a portion. The D gene and trimming were derived from the DNA, and the V and J assignments and clone size from that table. The sample records more than 150,000 clones, about 88% being singletons. This clonotype was obtained from a woman between 65 and 79 years old with acute or convalescent COVID-19. The sequencing sample was made of peripheral blood.

Written as DNA, the CDR3 is TGTGCCAGCAGCCTTACCGACGGAGCCTACGAGCAGTACGTC. It specifies CASSLTDGAYEQYV. The chain combines TRBV7-8 with TRBJ2-7; no reliable D call. CDR3 length: 14 amino acids. Germline lookup yields CDR1 SGHVS and CDR2 FQNEAQ. V was clipped by 5 bases and J by 2 bases, with 13 bases between them.